Sequencing of this T cell receptor beta chain was carried out in a study of OX40 agonist ivuxolimab in advanced cancers. Study outcomes and limitations: Averaging showed that CD8+ T cells had more expanded clones than CD4+ did. Also present in some nonresponders was a low level of normalized T-cell clonal expansion. Expansion of clones was among the lowest in partial responders at 0.1-3.0 mg/kg.

The timepoints at which blood was sampled were baseline, cycle 4 day 1, and cycle 7 day 1. V was pared by 4 bases and J by 5 bases, with 14 bases of the junction left unmatched. The CDR3 covers 17 residues. Germline V gives CDR1 LNHDA, CDR2 SQIVND (reference sequence). Regarding this clone: What it recognizes is unknown.

Sequenced by immunoSEQ multiplex PCR; TCRdb stores in-frame clones only, minus some. The table includes 14,000 or so clones, 75% to 85% detected once. The J gene is TRBJ2-5, the V gene TRBV19, with 9 bases fitting TRBD2. The receptor was derived from an adult with an advanced solid tumor such as melanoma, head and neck, liver or kidney cancer. This specimen was CD4+ or CD8+ T cells sorted from blood, taken in a trial of the OX40 agonist ivuxolimab. CDR3: CASSTPGLALNWETQYF. The CDR3 DNA is TGTGCCAGTAGTACGCCGGGACTAGCTTTAAACTGGGAGACCCAGTACTTC.